These 9 T cell receptor beta chains share one sample of origin, sequenced in a study of human T cells and chemical hapten exposure. Specified time point: patch test 2, 6 weeks after DPC sensitization. Treatment meaning: therapeutic diphenylcyclopropenone sensitization with weekly scalp DPC. TCRdb reanalysed the RACE reads using MiXCR and keeps one entry per CDR3 protein. The sample shows tens of thousands of distinct CDR3 sequences, approximately 3.4% of them seen only once. Sample: whole blood, taken in connection with sensitization to the hapten diphenylcyclopropenone (DPC). These receptor sequences come from a man aged 40-49 years with alopecia areata. Some clones in this sample may be carry-over from other donors' samples.

This clonotype was seen ten or more times. The chain employs TRBV28 and TRBJ2-7; D is perhaps TRBD1 or TRBD2 (5 bases each). CDR3 length: 11 residues. V lost 7 bases and J 5 bases, leaving 9 bases between the germline ends. The germline V gene encodes CDR1 MDHEN and CDR2 SYDVKM. CDR3 coding DNA: TGTGCCAGCATCAGAGGGGACGAGCAGTACTTC. Translated, it gives CASIRGDEQYF.

The table lists this clonotype with many counts. V gene TRBV12-3 or TRBV12-4 combines with J gene TRBJ1-4, with 8 bases aligning to TRBD1. The CDR3 is 15 amino acids. V lost 5 bases, J lost 8 bases, and 10 bases stayed unmatched. CDR3 nucleotide sequence: TGTGCCAGCAGTACGGACAGGGCGGTCGGGGAAAAACTGTTTTTT. Translation: CASSTDRAVGEKLFF.

The V call is TRBV24-1, the J call TRBJ2-3; no clear D gene. The ends were cut back, 5 bases at V and 0 bases at J, with 5 bases in the middle. Germline lookup yields CDR1 KGHDR and CDR2 SFDVKD. This CDR3 has 13 residues. The CDR3 DNA reads as TGTGCCACCAGTGTCGGGAGCACAGATACGCAGTATTTT. It specifies CATSVGSTDTQYF.

About this clonotype: With a much larger clone just one base away, this may be a read error. Since no conserved phenylalanine or tryptophan closes the CDR3, a read error is the likely cause. The rearrangement links TRBV5-1 to TRBJ2-7; D is perhaps TRBD2 (5 bases). The CDR3 covers 15 residues. Germline V gene lookup returns CDR1 SGHRS and CDR2 YFSETQ. V gave up 4 bases and J gave up 1 base, with 15 bases separating them. CDR3 residues: CASSPGDSVSYEQYY. The CDR3, as DNA: TGCGCCAGCAGCCCGGGTGATAGCGTTTCCTACGAGCAGTACTAC.

This clonotype came up many times. The chain carries TRBV20-1 and TRBJ2-7, with TRBD2 matching over 11 bases. The CDR3 runs 14 residues. V was pared by 5 bases and J by 2 bases, with 5 bases of the junction left unmatched. Germline CDR1 reads DFQATT; CDR2 reads SNEGSKA (reference sequence). CDR3 nucleotide sequence: TGCAGTGCTGGTCTAGCGGGAGGTCCCTACGAGCAGTACTTC. It encodes CSAGLAGGPYEQYF.

Many counts were recorded for this clonotype. The chain has TRBV6-5 and TRBJ2-1; 7 bases map to TRBD2. The CDR3 runs to 15 residues. CDR1 and CDR2 (germline): MNHEY, SVGAGI. The junction had 12 bases not matched to a gene; V was cut back by 6 bases and J by 7 bases. The CDR3 loop is CASSQRDSWRNEQFF. The CDR3, as DNA: TGTGCCAGCAGCCAGCGGGACTCTTGGCGGAATGAGCAGTTCTTC.

The genes are TRBV5-1 and TRBJ1-5, with D perhaps TRBD1 (6 bases). V was cut by 1 base and J by 2 bases, with 10 bases left in between. Germline CDR1 SGHRS, CDR2 YFSETQ. The length of the CDR3 is 15 residues. The CDR3 loop is CASSLQGGGNQPQHF. The DNA for the CDR3 is TGCGCCAGCAGCTTGCAAGGGGGTGGCAATCAGCCCCAGCATTTT.

This clonotype was seen many times. The chain combines TRBV2 with TRBJ2-3; D is perhaps TRBD1 (5 bases). This CDR3 spans 16 amino acids. Trimming removed 4 bases at V and 2 bases at J, with 16 bases between. Germline CDR1 reads SNHLY; CDR2 reads FYNNEI. The CDR3 sequence: CASSGKARASTDTQYF. Written as DNA, the CDR3 is TGTGCCAGCAGTGGGAAGGCCAGGGCGTCCACAGATACGCAGTATTTT.

This clonotype was counted many times. The J gene is TRBJ1-2, the V gene TRBV20-1; D remains ambiguous. This CDR3 spans 13 amino acids. Per the germline V gene, CDR1 is DFQATT and CDR2 is SNEGSKA (reference sequence). The V end lost 4 bases, the J end lost 2 bases, and 11 bases lay between the germline ends. Here the CDR3 reads CSAIPPSNYGYTF. CDR3 DNA: TGCAGTGCTATCCCCCCGTCGAACTATGGCTACACCTTC.